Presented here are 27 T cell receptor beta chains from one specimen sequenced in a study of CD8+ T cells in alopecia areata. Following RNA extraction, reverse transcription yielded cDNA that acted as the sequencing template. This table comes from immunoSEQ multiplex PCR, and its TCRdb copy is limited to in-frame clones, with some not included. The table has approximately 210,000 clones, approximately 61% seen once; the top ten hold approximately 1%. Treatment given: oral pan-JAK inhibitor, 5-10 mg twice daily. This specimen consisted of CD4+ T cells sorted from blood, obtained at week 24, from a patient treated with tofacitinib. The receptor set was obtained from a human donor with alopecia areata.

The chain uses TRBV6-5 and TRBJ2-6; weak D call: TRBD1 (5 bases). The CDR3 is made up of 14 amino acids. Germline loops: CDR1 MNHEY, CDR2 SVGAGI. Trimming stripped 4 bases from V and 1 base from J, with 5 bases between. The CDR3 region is CASSSGSGANVLTF. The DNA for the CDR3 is TGTGCCAGCAGTTCAGGGTCTGGGGCCAACGTCCTGACTTTC.

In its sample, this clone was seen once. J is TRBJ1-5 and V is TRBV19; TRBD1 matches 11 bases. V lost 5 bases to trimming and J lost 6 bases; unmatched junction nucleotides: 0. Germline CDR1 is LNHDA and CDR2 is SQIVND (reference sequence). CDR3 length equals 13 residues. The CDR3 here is CASSGTGGQPQHF. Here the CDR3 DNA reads TGTGCCAGTAGTGGGACAGGGGGTCAGCCCCAGCATTTT.

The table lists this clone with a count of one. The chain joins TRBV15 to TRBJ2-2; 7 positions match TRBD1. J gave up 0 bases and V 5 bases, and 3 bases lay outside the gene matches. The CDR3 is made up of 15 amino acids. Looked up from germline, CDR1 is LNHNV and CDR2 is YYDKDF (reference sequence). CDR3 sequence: CATSADRTNTGELFF. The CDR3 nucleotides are TGTGCCACCAGCGCGGACAGGACGAACACCGGGGAGCTGTTTTTT.

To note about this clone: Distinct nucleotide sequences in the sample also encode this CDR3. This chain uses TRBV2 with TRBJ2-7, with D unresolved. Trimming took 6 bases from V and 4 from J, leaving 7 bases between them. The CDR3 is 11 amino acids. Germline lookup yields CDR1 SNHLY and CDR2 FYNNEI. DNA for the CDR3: TGTGCCAGCAGAGGCGGTTACGAGCAGTACTTC. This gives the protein CASRGGYEQYF.

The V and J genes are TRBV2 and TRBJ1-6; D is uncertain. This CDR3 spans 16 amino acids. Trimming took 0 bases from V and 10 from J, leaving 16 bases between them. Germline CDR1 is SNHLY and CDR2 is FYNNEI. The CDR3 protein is CASSEARGLAVSPLHF. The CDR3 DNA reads TGTGCCAGCAGTGAAGCGCGTGGGCTGGCAGTATCACCCCTCCACTTT.

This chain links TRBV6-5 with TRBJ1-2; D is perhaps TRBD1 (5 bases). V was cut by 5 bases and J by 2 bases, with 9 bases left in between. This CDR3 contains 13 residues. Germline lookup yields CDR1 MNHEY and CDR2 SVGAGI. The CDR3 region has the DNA TGTGCCAGCAGTCGGGACCGCAACTATGGCTACACCTTC. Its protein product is CASSRDRNYGYTF.

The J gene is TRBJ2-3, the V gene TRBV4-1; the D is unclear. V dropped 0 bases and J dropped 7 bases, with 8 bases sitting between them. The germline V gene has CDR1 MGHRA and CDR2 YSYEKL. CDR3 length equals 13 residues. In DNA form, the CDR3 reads TGCGCCAGCAGCCAAGAAAGGTCTAATACGCAGTATTTT. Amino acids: CASSQERSNTQYF.

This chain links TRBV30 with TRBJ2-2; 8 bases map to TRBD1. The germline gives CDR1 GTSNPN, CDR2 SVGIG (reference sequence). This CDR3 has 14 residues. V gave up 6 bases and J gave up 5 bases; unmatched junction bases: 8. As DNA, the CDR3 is TGTGCCTGCTCCGGGACAGGCGGAACCGGGGAGCTGTTTTTT. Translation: CACSGTGGTGELFF.

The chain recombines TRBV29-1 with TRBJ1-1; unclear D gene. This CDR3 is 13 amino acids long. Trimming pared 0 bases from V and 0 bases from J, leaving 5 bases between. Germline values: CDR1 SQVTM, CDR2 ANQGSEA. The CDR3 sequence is CSVEDQMNTEAFF. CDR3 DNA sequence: TGCAGCGTTGAAGATCAGATGAACACTGAAGCTTTCTTT.

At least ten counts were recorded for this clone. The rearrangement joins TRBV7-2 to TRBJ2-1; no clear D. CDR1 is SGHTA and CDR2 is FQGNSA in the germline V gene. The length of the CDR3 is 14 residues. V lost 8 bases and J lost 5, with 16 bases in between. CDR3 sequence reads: CASRRSRADNEQFF. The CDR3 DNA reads TGTGCCAGCCGCCGAAGCCGGGCCGACAATGAGCAGTTCTTC.

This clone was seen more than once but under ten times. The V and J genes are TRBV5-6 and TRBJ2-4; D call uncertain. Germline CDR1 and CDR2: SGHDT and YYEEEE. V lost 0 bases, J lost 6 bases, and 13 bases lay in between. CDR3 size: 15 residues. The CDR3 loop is CASSLVTSDSNIQYF. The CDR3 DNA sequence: TGTGCCAGCAGCTTGGTTACGTCAGATTCAAACATTCAGTACTTC.

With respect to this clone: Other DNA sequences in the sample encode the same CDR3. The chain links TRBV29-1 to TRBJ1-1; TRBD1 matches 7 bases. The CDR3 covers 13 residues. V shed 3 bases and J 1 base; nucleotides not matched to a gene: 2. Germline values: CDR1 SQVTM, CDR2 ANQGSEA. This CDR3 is CSVEGQQNTEAFF. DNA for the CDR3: TGCAGCGTTGAGGGACAGCAGAACACTGAAGCTTTCTTT.

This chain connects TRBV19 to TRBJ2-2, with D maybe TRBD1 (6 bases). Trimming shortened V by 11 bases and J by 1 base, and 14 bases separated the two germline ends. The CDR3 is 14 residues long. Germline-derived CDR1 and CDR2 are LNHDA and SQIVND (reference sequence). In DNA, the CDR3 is TGTGCCGGCCGGGACAAAATGAACACCGGGGAGCTGTTTTTT. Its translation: CAGRDKMNTGELFF.

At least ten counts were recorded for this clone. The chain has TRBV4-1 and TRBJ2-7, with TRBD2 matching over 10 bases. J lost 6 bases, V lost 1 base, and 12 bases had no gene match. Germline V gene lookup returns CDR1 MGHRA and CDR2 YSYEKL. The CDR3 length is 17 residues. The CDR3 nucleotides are TGCGCCAGCAGCCAAGCTAACCTGATTAGCGGGGGGCTCGAGCAGTACTTC. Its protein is CASSQANLISGGLEQYF.

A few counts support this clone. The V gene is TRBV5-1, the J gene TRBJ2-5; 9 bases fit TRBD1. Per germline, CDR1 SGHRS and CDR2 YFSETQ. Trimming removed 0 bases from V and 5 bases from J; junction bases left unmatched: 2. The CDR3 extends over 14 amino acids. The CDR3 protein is CASSLGQGVETQYF. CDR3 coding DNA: TGCGCCAGCAGCTTGGGACAGGGGGTCGAGACCCAGTACTTC.

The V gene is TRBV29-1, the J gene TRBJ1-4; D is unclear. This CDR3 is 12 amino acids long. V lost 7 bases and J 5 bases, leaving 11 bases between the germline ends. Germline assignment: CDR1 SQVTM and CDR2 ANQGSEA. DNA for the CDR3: TGCAGCGCCTACAATTTGAATGAAAAACTGTTTTTT. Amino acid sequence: CSAYNLNEKLFF.

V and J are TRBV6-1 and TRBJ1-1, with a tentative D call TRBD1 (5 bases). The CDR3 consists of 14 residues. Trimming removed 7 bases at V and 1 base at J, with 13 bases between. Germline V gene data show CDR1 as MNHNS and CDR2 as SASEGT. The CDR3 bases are TGTGCCAGCAAACAGGCAGGGAAGAACACTGAAGCTTTCTTT. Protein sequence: CASKQAGKNTEAFF.

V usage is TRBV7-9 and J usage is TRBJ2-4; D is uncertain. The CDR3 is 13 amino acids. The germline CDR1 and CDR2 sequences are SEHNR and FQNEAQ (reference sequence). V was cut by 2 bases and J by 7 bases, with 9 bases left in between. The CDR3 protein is CASSLTVMNIQYF. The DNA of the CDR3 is TGTGCCAGCAGCTTAACAGTTATGAACATTCAGTACTTC.

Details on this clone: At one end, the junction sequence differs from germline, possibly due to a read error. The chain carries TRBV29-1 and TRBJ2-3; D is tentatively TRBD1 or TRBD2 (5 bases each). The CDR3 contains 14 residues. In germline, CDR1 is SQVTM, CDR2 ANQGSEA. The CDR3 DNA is TGCAGCGTAGAAGGGACGGTGAGCACAGATACGCAGTATTTT. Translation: CSVEGTVSTDTQYF.

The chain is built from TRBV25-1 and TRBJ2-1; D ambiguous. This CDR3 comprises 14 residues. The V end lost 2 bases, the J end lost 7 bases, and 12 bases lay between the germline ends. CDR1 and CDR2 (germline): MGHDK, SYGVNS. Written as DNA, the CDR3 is TGTGCCAGCAGTGAAGAAGGCCGGTGGAATGAGCAGTTCTTC. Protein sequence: CASSEEGRWNEQFF.

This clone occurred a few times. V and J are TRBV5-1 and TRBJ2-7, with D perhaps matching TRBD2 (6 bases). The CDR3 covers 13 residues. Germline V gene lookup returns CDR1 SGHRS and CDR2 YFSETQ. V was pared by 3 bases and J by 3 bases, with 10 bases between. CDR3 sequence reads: CASSSTGVYEQYF. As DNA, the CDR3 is TGCGCCAGCAGCTCGACGGGGGTCTACGAGCAGTACTTC.

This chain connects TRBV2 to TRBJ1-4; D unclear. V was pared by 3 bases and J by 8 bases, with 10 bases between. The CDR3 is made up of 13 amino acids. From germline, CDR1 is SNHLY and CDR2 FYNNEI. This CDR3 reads CASSDQVVEKLFF. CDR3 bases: TGTGCCAGCAGTGACCAGGTGGTAGAAAAACTGTTTTTT.

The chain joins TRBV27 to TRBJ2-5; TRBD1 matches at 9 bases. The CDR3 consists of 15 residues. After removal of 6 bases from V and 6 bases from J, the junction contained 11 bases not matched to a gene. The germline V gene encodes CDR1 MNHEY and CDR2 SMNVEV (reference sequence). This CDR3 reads CASSLHGDRVKTQYF. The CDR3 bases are TGTGCCAGCAGCCTCCACGGGGACAGGGTAAAGACCCAGTACTTC.

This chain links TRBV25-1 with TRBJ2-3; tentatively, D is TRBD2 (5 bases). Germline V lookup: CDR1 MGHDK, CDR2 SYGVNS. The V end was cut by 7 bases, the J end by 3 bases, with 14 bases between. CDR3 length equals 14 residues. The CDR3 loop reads CASKAEDLTDTQYF. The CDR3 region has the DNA TGTGCCAGCAAGGCGGAGGATTTGACAGATACGCAGTATTTT.

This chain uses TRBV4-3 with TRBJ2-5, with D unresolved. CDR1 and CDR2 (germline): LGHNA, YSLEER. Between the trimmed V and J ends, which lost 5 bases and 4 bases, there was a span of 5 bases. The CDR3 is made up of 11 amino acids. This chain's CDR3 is CASSTVETQYF. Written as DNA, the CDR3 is TGCGCCAGCAGCACGGTAGAGACCCAGTACTTC.

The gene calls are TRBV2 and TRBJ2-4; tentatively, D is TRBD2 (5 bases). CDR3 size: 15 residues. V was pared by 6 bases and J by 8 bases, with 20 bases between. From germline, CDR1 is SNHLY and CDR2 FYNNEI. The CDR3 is CASSRTGSRVDIQYF. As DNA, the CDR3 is TGTGCCAGCAGCCGGACGGGGTCGAGGGTAGACATTCAGTACTTC.

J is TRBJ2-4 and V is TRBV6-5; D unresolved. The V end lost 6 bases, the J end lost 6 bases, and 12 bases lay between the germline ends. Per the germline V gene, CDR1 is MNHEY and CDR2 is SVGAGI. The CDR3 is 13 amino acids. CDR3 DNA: TGTGCCAGCAGCCCCAGGAACCCAAACATTCAGTACTTC. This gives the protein CASSPRNPNIQYF.